A single sample is the source of the 19 T cell receptor beta chains below, sequenced in a study of identical twins' blood T cells. TCRdb itself ran the 5' RACE reads through MiXCR, one entry per CDR3 protein. The profile shows 350,000 to 400,000 distinct CDR3 sequences, 28% of them singletons. The sample was PBMCs. The receptors were sampled from a woman aged 18 to 55 in good health.

This clonotype was counted between two and nine times. The J gene is TRBJ1-5, the V gene TRBV6-6; unclear D gene. Germline V gene data show CDR1 as MNHNY and CDR2 as SVGAGI (reference sequence). The CDR3 is 14 residues long. The V and J ends lost 6 bases and 0 bases respectively, with 9 bases between them. The CDR3 reads CASRPPDSNQPQHF. Written as DNA, the CDR3 is TGTGCCAGCAGGCCCCCCGATAGCAATCAGCCCCAGCATTTT.

Regarding this clonotype: An end of the junction differs from the germline gene, which may be a read error. The chain links TRBV6-1 to TRBJ2-2; no clear D. The CDR3 length is 13 residues. Germline assignment: CDR1 MNHNS and CDR2 SASEGT. CDR3 bases: TGTGACAGCAGTGAGATATTGACCGGGGAGCTGTTTTTT. Its translation is CDSSEILTGELFF.

This clonotype was observed once. The V and J genes are TRBV12-3 or TRBV12-4 and TRBJ2-7; D ambiguous. The CDR3 covers 12 residues. V lost 1 base and J 6 bases, leaving 7 bases between the germline ends. The CDR3 DNA is TGTGCCAGCAGTTTAGTCCCCGGCGAGCAGTACTTC. Translation gives CASSLVPGEQYF.

This clonotype was detected only a few times. The chain recombines TRBV19 with TRBJ1-5; possibly TRBD1 for D (6 bases). CDR1 and CDR2 (germline): LNHDA, SQIVND (reference sequence). This CDR3 spans 16 amino acids. Between the trimmed V and J ends, which lost 2 bases and 0 bases, there was a span of 11 bases. As DNA, the CDR3 is TGTGCCAGTAGTATAAGCGACAGGTTTAGCAATCAGCCCCAGCATTTT. Protein: CASSISDRFSNQPQHF.

This clonotype showed up just a few times. The chain couples TRBV14 to TRBJ2-1; 11 bases are a match to TRBD2. The length of the CDR3 is 17 residues. J lost 7 bases, V lost 0 bases, and 8 bases had no gene match. Germline-derived CDR1 and CDR2 are SGHDN and FVKESK. The CDR3 sequence: CASSQEKLAGGRNEQFF. DNA of the CDR3: TGTGCCAGCAGCCAAGAGAAGCTAGCGGGGGGTCGAAATGAGCAGTTCTTC.

The chain recombines TRBV20-1 with TRBJ2-7; no clear D gene. Trimming cost V 0 bases and J 2 bases, with 8 bases left between them. The CDR3 contains 13 residues. Germline V gene data show CDR1 as DFQATT and CDR2 as SNEGSKA (reference sequence). As DNA, the CDR3 is TGCAGTGCTAGAGATGTACTGACCTACGAGCAGTACTTC. It codes for CSARDVLTYEQYF.

The V call is TRBV20-1, the J call TRBJ2-2; TRBD1 matches at 7 bases. The CDR3 is 12 residues long. Germline V gene data show CDR1 as DFQATT and CDR2 as SNEGSKA (reference sequence). The junction had 1 base not matched to a gene; V was cut back by 4 bases and J by 5 bases. CDR3 region: CSANRGTGELFF. DNA of the CDR3: TGCAGTGCTAACAGGGGAACCGGGGAGCTGTTTTTT.

This clonotype was found a few times. The V call is TRBV9, the J call TRBJ2-3; D is ambiguous. CDR3 length: 14 amino acids. V lost 0 bases and J lost 0, with 5 bases in between. Per the germline V gene, CDR1 is SGDLS and CDR2 is YYNGEE. The CDR3 DNA follows: TGTGCCAGCAGCGTAGACAGAAGCACAGATACGCAGTATTTT. Its translation: CASSVDRSTDTQYF.

The rearrangement uses TRBV21-1 and TRBJ1-1; the table's D call TRBD1 went unverified against the DNA. TRBV21-1 is annotated as a pseudogene. The CDR3 runs to 12 residues. CDR3 amino acids: CAGSDGKGEAFF. The CDR3 coding sequence is TGTGCCGGATCGGATGGGAAGGGCGAAGCTTTCTTT.

The chain couples TRBV21-1 to TRBJ1-2. TRBV21-1 constitutes a pseudogene. There are 11 residues in the CDR3. The CDR3 loop reads CASEEGYGYTF. The DNA of the CDR3 is TGTGCCAGTGAAGAGGGCTATGGCTACACCTTC.

V gene TRBV5-1 combines with J gene TRBJ2-1; D possibly corresponds to TRBD2 (5 bases). CDR1 is SGHRS, CDR2 YFSETQ, per germline. The V end was cut by 4 bases, the J end by 8 bases, with 10 bases between. This CDR3 is 12 amino acids long. The CDR3 is CASSHTRDEQFF. In DNA form, the CDR3 reads TGCGCCAGCAGCCATACTAGAGATGAGCAGTTCTTC.

The chain combines TRBV28 with TRBJ1-6, with 11 positions matching TRBD1. Germline values: CDR1 MDHEN, CDR2 SYDVKM. Germline trimming cut 4 bases from V and 9 bases from J; bases unmatched to any gene: 11. This CDR3 has 17 residues. Written as DNA, the CDR3 is TGTGCCAGCAGTTCAGGGACAGGGGGAGGGAATATTTCACCCCTCCACTTT. Protein product: CASSSGTGGGNISPLHF.

V usage is TRBV10-3 and J usage is TRBJ1-5, with 8 bases identical to TRBD1. The ends lost 2 bases at V and 6 bases at J; junction bases unmatched: 6. The CDR3 has 15 residues. Per the germline V gene, CDR1 is ENHRY and CDR2 is SYGVKD. This CDR3 reads CAISEETGDGQPQHF. The CDR3 DNA reads as TGTGCCATCAGTGAGGAGACAGGGGACGGTCAGCCCCAGCATTTT.

The V call is TRBV19, the J call TRBJ1-3; 7 bases are shared with TRBD1. CDR3 length: 14 amino acids. V gave up 4 bases and J gave up 4 bases; unmatched junction bases: 4. CDR1 and CDR2 (germline): LNHDA, SQIVND (reference sequence). Here the CDR3 reads CASSTRDSGNTIYF. In DNA form, the CDR3 reads TGTGCCAGTAGTACTCGGGACAGCGGAAACACCATATATTTT.

This clonotype has just a few counts. V is TRBV12-3 or TRBV12-4 and J is TRBJ1-1, with D maybe TRBD1 (5 bases). The CDR3 sequence is 14 residues long. V was trimmed by 2 bases and J by 5 bases, leaving 12 bases between them. CDR3 loop: CASSLQGGGTEAFF. CDR3 in DNA: TGTGCCAGCAGTTTACAGGGAGGAGGGACTGAAGCTTTCTTT.

V usage is TRBV18 and J usage is TRBJ1-5, with D tentatively TRBD1 (6 bases). The V gene lost 2 bases and the J gene lost 4 bases, with 18 bases spanning the gap. Germline V lookup: CDR1 KGHSH, CDR2 LQKENI. The CDR3 has 17 amino acids. The DNA of the CDR3 is TGTGCCAGCTCACCAATGGGGGGCGGAGTACGAAATCAGCCCCAGCATTTT. Its translation: CASSPMGGGVRNQPQHF.

This clonotype has ten or more counts. V gene TRBV12-5 combines with J gene TRBJ2-2; 8 bases line up with TRBD1. The length of the CDR3 is 16 residues. Germline assignment: CDR1 LGHNT and CDR2 FRNRAP. The J segment lost 2 bases and the V segment lost 4 bases, leaving 6 bases of the junction unmatched. CDR3 sequence (DNA): TGTGCTAGTGGTTCCCGGGACAGGTTAAACACCGGGGAGCTGTTTTTT. Protein sequence: CASGSRDRLNTGELFF.

The CDR3 spells CASSPGTGGFQPQHF. The CDR3, as DNA: TGTGCCAGCAGTCCGGGGACAGGGGGCTTTCAGCCCCAGCATTTT. The chain couples TRBV6-5 to TRBJ1-5, with 12 bases fitting TRBD1. This CDR3 spans 15 amino acids. Germline V CDR1 and CDR2: MNHEY, SVGAGI. The junction had 5 bases not matched to a gene; V was cut back by 5 bases and J by 6 bases.

This clonotype was seen only a few times. The chain uses TRBV10-3 and TRBJ2-2; 8 positions agree with TRBD1. CDR1 and CDR2 from the germline V gene are ENHRY and SYGVKD. J lost 4 bases, V lost 4 bases, and 2 bases had no gene match. The CDR3 covers 14 residues. The CDR3, as DNA: TGTGCCATCAGTGGGACAGGGATCACCGGGGAGCTGTTTTTT. Its protein is CAISGTGITGELFF.